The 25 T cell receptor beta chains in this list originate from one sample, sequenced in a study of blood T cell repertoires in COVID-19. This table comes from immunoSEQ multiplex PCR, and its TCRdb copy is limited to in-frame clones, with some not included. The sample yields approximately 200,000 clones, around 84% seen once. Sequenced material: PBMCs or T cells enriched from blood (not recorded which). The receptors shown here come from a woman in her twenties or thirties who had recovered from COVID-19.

Here the CDR3 DNA reads TGTGCCAGCAGCCCCCGACTAGGCGGGGGGAATGAGCAGTTCTTC. It yields the protein CASSPRLGGGNEQFF. The chain carries TRBV7-2 and TRBJ2-1; 8 positions match TRBD2. Per the germline V gene, CDR1 is SGHTA and CDR2 is FQGNSA. This CDR3 region has 15 residues. Trimming at V came to 5 bases and at J to 7 bases, leaving 10 bases not matched to a gene.

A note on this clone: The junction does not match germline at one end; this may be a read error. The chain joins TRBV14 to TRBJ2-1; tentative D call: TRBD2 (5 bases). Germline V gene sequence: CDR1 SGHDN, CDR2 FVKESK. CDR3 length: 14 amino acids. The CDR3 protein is CASSQERNPNEQFF. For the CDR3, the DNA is TGTGCCAGCAGTCAAGAGCGGAATCCCAATGAGCAGTTCTTC.

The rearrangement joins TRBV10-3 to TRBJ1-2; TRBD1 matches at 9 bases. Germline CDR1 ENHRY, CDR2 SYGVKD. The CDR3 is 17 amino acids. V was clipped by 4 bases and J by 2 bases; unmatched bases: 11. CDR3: CAISVYRPGTGNYGYTF. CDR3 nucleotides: TGTGCCATCAGTGTGTACCGACCCGGGACAGGGAACTATGGCTACACCTTC.

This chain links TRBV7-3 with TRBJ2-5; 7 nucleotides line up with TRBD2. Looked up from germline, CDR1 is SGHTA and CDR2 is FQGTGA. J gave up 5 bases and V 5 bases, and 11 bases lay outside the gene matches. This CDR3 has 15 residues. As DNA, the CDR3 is TGTGCCAGCAGCCCTACGGGACTACCCACGGAGACCCAGTACTTC. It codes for CASSPTGLPTETQYF.

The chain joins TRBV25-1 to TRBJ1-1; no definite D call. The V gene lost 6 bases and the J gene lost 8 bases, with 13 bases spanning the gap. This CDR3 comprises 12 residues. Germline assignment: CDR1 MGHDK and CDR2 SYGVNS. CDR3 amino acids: CASRKGQREAFF. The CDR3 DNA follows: TGTGCCAGCAGGAAGGGTCAGCGGGAAGCTTTCTTT.

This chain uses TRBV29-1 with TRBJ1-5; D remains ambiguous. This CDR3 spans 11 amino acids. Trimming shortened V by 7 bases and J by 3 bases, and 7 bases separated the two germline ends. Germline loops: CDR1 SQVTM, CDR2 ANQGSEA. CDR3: CSGSPNQPQHF. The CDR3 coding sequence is TGCAGCGGGAGCCCCAATCAGCCCCAGCATTTT.

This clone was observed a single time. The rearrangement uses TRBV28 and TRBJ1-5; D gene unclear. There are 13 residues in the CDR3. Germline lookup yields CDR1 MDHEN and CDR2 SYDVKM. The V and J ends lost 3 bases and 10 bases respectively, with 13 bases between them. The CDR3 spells CASSFPGGQPQHF. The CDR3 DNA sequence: TGTGCCAGCAGTTTTCCCGGAGGTCAACCCCAGCATTTT.

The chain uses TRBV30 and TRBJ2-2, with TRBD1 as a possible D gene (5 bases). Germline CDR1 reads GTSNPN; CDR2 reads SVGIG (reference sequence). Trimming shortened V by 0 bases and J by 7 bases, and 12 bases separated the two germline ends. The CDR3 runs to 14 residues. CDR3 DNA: TGTGCCTGGAGTGTTCAGGGTTTTGTCGGGGAGCTGTTTTTT. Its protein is CAWSVQGFVGELFF.

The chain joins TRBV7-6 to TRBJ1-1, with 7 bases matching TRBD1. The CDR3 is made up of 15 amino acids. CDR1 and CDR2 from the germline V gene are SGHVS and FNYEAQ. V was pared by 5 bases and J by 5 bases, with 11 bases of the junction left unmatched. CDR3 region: CASSTTGAPGTEAFF. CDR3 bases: TGTGCCAGCAGCACTACAGGGGCCCCGGGGACTGAAGCTTTCTTT.

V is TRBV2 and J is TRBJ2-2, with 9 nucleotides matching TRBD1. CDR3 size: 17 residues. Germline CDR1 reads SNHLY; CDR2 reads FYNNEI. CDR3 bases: TGTGCTTGCCCCAATCCCACCGGGACAGGGTGGGCCGGGGAGCTGTTTTTT. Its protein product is CACPNPTGTGWAGELFF.

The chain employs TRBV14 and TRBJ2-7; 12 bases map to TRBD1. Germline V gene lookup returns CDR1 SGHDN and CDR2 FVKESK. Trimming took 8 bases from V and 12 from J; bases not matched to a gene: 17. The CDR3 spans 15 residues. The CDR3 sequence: CASGNRFTGTGGLYF. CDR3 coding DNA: TGTGCCAGCGGGAACCGATTTACCGGGACAGGGGGCCTGTACTTC.

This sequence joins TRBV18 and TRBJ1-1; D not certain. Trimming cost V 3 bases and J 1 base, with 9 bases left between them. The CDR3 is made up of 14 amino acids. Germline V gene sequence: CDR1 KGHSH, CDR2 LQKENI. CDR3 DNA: TGTGCCAGCTCACCGAACACGGGGAACACTGAAGCTTTCTTT. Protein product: CASSPNTGNTEAFF.

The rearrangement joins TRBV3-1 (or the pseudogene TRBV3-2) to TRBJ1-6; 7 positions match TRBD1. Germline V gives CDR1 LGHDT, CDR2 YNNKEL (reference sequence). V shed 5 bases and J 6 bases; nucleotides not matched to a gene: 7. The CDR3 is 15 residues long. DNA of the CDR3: TGTGCCAGCAGCACGACAGGGTACGGTAATTCACCCCTCCACTTT. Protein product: CASSTTGYGNSPLHF.

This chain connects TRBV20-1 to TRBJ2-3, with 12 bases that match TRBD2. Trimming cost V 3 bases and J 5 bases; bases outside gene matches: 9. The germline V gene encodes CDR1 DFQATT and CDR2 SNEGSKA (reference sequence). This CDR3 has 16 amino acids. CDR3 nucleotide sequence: TGCAGTGCTAGTGCTAGCGGGAGGGCCTACGGAGATACGCAGTATTTT. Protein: CSASASGRAYGDTQYF.

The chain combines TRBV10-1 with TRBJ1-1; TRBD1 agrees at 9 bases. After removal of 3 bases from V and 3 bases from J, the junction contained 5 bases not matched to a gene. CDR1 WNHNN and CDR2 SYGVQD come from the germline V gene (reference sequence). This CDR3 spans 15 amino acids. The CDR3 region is CASSEPGQGYTEAFF. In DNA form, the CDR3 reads TGCGCCAGCAGTGAACCGGGACAGGGATACACTGAAGCTTTCTTT.

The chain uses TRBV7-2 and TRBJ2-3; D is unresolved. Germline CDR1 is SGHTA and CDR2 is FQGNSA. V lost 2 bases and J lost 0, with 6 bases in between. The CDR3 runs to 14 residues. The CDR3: CASSLRLSTDTQYF. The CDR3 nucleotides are TGTGCCAGCAGCTTACGTCTCAGCACAGATACGCAGTATTTT.

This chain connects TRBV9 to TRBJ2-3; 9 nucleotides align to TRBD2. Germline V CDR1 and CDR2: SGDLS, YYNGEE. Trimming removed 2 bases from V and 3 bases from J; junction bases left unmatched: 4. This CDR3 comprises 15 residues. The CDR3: CASSVSGSTTDTQYF. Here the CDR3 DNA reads TGTGCCAGCAGCGTTAGCGGGAGTACGACAGATACGCAGTATTTT.

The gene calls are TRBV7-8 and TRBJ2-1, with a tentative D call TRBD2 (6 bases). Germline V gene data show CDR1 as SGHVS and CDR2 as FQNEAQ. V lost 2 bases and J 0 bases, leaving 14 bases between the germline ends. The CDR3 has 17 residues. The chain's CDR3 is CASSLFPGLFSYNEQFF. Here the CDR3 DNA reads TGTGCCAGCAGCTTATTTCCGGGACTCTTCTCCTACAATGAGCAGTTCTTC.

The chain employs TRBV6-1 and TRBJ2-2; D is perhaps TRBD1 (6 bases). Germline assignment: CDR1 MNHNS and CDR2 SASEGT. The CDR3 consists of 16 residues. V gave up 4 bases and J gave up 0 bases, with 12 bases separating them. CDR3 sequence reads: CASSVPGETNTGELFF. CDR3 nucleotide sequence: TGTGCCAGCAGTGTCCCAGGGGAAACGAACACCGGGGAGCTGTTTTTT.

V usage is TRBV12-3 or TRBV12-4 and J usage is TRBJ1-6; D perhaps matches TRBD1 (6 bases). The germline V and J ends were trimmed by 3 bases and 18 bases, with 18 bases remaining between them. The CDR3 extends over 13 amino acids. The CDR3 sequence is CASSFSKDSLSHF. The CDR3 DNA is TGTGCCAGCAGTTTTTCGAAGGACAGCCTATCCCACTTT.

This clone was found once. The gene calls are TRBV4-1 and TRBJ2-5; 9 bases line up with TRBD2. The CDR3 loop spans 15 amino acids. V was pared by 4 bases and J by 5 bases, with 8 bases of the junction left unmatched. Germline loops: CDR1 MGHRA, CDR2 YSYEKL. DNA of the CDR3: TGCGCCAGCAGCCCTCTAGCCGGGACTAGCGAGACCCAGTACTTC. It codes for CASSPLAGTSETQYF.

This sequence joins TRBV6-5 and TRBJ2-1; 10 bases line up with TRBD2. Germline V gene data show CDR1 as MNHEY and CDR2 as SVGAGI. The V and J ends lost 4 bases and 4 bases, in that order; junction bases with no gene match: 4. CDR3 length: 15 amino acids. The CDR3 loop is CASSLTSGQYNEQFF. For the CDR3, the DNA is TGTGCCAGCAGTTTGACTAGCGGGCAGTACAATGAGCAGTTCTTC.

CDR3 protein: CATSDSSRDRGQGYTF. Here the CDR3 DNA reads TGTGCCACCAGTGATTCGTCCCGGGACAGGGGTCAGGGCTACACCTTC. J is TRBJ1-2 and V is TRBV24-1; 10 bases fit TRBD1. The CDR3 totals 16 residues. Germline V gene data show CDR1 as KGHDR and CDR2 as SFDVKD. Germline trimming cut 2 bases from V and 8 bases from J; bases unmatched to any gene: 10.

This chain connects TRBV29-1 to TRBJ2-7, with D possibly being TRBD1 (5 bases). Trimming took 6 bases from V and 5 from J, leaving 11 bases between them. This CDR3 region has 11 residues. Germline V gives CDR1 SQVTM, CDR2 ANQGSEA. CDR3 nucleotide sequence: TGCAGCGTCACCCAGGGTAACGAGCAGTACGTC. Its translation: CSVTQGNEQYV.

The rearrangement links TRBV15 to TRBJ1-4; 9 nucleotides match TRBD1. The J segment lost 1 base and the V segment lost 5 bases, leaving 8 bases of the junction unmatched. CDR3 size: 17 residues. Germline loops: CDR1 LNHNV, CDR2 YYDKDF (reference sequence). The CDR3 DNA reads TGTGCCACCAGCTCTCCGGACAGGGGTAAAACTAATGAAAAACTGTTTTTT. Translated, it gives CATSSPDRGKTNEKLFF.